This T cell receptor (beta chain) was recovered during a study of cytomegalovirus exposure and HLA in healthy donors. Study-level information: Inside one of the first data releases sat 75 million to 100 million unique TCRs taken from HLA-typed donors. Genotyping of 400 or so donors showed that around 86% belonged to the Caucasian-associated ancestry cluster.

As regards this clone: Its specificity is unknown.

Vbeta (60) and Jbeta (13) primers were used in the PCR. Some clones are missing from TCRdb's copy, which holds only in-frame ones; the method was immunoSEQ multiplex PCR. The sample has 150,000 to 200,000 clones; about 75% are singletons. Overall study results and limits: Presence/absence analyses assumed roughly uniform sequencing depth across donors. One variant, a missense change in DCLRE1C, was linked in a later analysis to TCR beta V- and J-gene trimming.

V lost 3 bases to trimming and J lost 1 base, with 13 bases between them. The CDR3 is made up of 16 amino acids. Germline loops: CDR1 LNHDA, CDR2 SQIVND (reference sequence). This clonotype was sampled from a female donor in good health and CMV-seronegative. The sequenced material came from PBMCs. The V and J genes are TRBV19 and TRBJ1-5, with D perhaps matching TRBD1 (5 bases). The CDR3 protein is CASSIPGMVSNQPQHF. The CDR3 nucleotides are TGTGCCAGTAGTATTCCAGGGATGGTGAGCAATCAGCCCCAGCATTTT.